Below are 32 T cell receptor beta chains sequenced from a single sample in a study of shared clonotypes between healthy human individuals. Clones were read by immunoSEQ multiplex PCR, and TCRdb kept only the in-frame ones, dropping some. The sample has millions of clones, around 90% seen once; the top ten hold over 0.12%. Input material: naive CD4+ T cells sorted from blood. Subset given: CD45RA+ positively selected. All receptors derive from a man younger than 35 in good health.

The chain joins TRBV12-5 to TRBJ1-3; D ambiguous. This CDR3 comprises 16 residues. Between the trimmed V and J ends, which lost 2 bases and 0 bases, there was a span of 11 bases. Germline CDR1 is LGHNT and CDR2 is FRNRAP. CDR3 protein: CASGLSSWSSGNTIYF. The CDR3 DNA reads TGTGCTAGTGGTTTGTCTTCATGGAGCTCTGGAAACACCATATATTTT.

As for this clone: At one boundary the junction diverges from the germline segment, which might be a read error. The chain joins TRBV7-9 to TRBJ2-7, with 12 bases matching TRBD2. CDR1 SEHNR and CDR2 FQNEAQ come from the germline V gene (reference sequence). The CDR3 loop spans 13 amino acids. The CDR3 DNA reads TGTGCCAGCAGCTCGACTAGCGGGAGCTCATCACGCTTC. It specifies CASSSTSGSSSRF.

This sequence joins TRBV9 and TRBJ2-1, with D possibly being TRBD1 (6 bases). Looked up from germline, CDR1 is SGDLS and CDR2 is YYNGEE. Trimming cost V 6 bases and J 2 bases, with 12 bases left between them. The CDR3 covers 14 residues. CDR3 sequence reads: CASNQGFAYNEQFF. The CDR3 DNA is TGTGCCAGCAACCAGGGGTTCGCCTACAATGAGCAGTTCTTC.

The chain carries TRBV5-5 and TRBJ2-2; D is uncertain. Germline V lookup: CDR1 SGHKS, CDR2 YYEKEE (reference sequence). V lost 4 bases to trimming and J lost 8 bases, with 12 bases between them. This CDR3 spans 13 amino acids. The CDR3: CASSPLGWGELFF. CDR3 bases: TGTGCCAGCAGCCCCCTAGGGTGGGGGGAGCTGTTTTTT.

The CDR3 DNA is TGCGCCAGCAACTCCCTTGGGGGGACCTACGGCGAGCAGTACTTC. Amino acids: CASNSLGGTYGEQYF. The V and J genes are TRBV5-1 and TRBJ2-7, with D possibly being TRBD2 (6 bases). Germline CDR1 reads SGHRS; CDR2 reads YFSETQ. The V end was cut by 6 bases, the J end by 6 bases, with 22 bases between. This CDR3 comprises 15 residues.

This chain links TRBV6-5 with TRBJ2-3; the match to TRBD1 covers 7 bases. The V segment lost 10 bases and the J segment 2 bases; nucleotides outside the gene matches: 6. The germline V gene encodes CDR1 MNHEY and CDR2 SVGAGI. The CDR3 has 13 residues. The CDR3 loop is CATWDRDTDTQYF. For the CDR3, the DNA is TGTGCCACCTGGGACAGAGACACAGATACGCAGTATTTT.

This chain joins TRBV9 and TRBJ1-2, with D possibly being TRBD1 (5 bases). This CDR3 is built from 15 residues. Germline values: CDR1 SGDLS, CDR2 YYNGEE. The germline V and J ends were trimmed by 0 bases and 6 bases, with 15 bases remaining between them. In DNA form, the CDR3 reads TGTGCCAGCAGCGTAGGGGGGACGGCTCTTGATGGCTACACCTTC. It encodes CASSVGGTALDGYTF.

The chain recombines TRBV7-2 with TRBJ1-2, with D perhaps matching TRBD1 (6 bases). Germline V CDR1 and CDR2: SGHTA, FQGNSA. The CDR3 has 14 amino acids. V lost 3 bases to trimming and J lost 4 bases, with 12 bases between them. CDR3 sequence: CASSLQGGLYGYTF. The DNA for the CDR3 is TGTGCCAGCAGCTTGCAAGGGGGTCTCTATGGCTACACCTTC.

The gene calls are TRBV5-5 and TRBJ1-2, with D possibly being TRBD1 (6 bases). This CDR3 is 15 amino acids long. The V and J ends lost 1 base and 4 bases respectively, with 14 bases between them. CDR1 is SGHKS and CDR2 is YYEKEE in the germline V gene (reference sequence). CDR3 nucleotide sequence: TGTGCCAGCAGCTTGACAGGGTCCGTGCTCTATGGCTACACCTTC. This codes for CASSLTGSVLYGYTF.

In this sample, this clone turned up a few times. This sample also contains other DNA sequences that code for the same CDR3. This rearrangement joins TRBV11-2 to TRBJ2-2; the D is unclear. V was cut by 3 bases and J by 5 bases, with 4 bases left in between. The CDR3 totals 12 residues. Germline CDR1 is SGHAT and CDR2 is FQNNGV. DNA of the CDR3: TGTGCCAGCAGCTTCCTTACCGGGGAGCTGTTTTTT. Protein product: CASSFLTGELFF.

This clone was detected only a few times. Other DNA sequences in this sample translate to the same CDR3. V is TRBV2 and J is TRBJ2-1; 8 positions match TRBD2. The germline V gene has CDR1 SNHLY and CDR2 FYNNEI. After removal of 4 bases from V and 7 bases from J, the junction contained 9 bases not matched to a gene. The CDR3 has 15 residues. Written as DNA, the CDR3 is TGTGCCAGCAGTGTAAGGAGCGGGGGCGGAAATGAGCAGTTCTTC. The encoded protein is CASSVRSGGGNEQFF.

CDR3 sequence: CASSPHPSDTQYF. In DNA, the CDR3 is TGTGCCAGCTCACCACACCCCTCCGATACGCAGTATTTT. The V call is TRBV18, the J call TRBJ2-3; no firm D call. V was cut by 1 base and J by 6 bases, with 8 bases left in between. The V gene's germline CDR1 is KGHSH and CDR2 LQKENI. The CDR3 loop spans 13 amino acids.

The V and J genes are TRBV5-1 and TRBJ2-6; 8 bases agree with TRBD2. Losses at the gene ends were 3 bases for V and 6 bases for J; bases not matched to a gene: 2. The V gene's germline CDR1 is SGHRS and CDR2 YFSETQ. This CDR3 is 14 amino acids long. CDR3 region: CASSWGLEANVLTF. The CDR3 DNA follows: TGCGCCAGCAGCTGGGGACTAGAGGCCAACGTCCTGACTTTC.

The chain employs TRBV10-2 and TRBJ2-2, with 9 bases aligning to TRBD1. CDR1 WSHSY and CDR2 SAAADI come from the germline V gene. The trim removed 3 bases at V and 5 bases at J, leaving 1 base unmatched. This CDR3 has 14 residues. CDR3 sequence (DNA): TGCGCCAGCAGTGAACAGGGGGCAACCGGGGAGCTGTTTTTT. Its protein is CASSEQGATGELFF.

This sequence joins TRBV14 and TRBJ1-2; tentatively, D is TRBD1 (5 bases). Germline V gene data show CDR1 as SGHDN and CDR2 as FVKESK. The V end lost 4 bases, the J end lost 3 bases, and 9 bases lay between the germline ends. The CDR3 spans 13 residues. The CDR3 is CASSPVRDYGYTF. CDR3 nucleotides: TGTGCCAGCAGCCCCGTCAGGGACTATGGCTACACCTTC.

The chain couples TRBV30 to TRBJ2-1; 9 bases are a match to TRBD2. Germline loops: CDR1 GTSNPN, CDR2 SVGIG (reference sequence). This CDR3 has 13 amino acids. Germline trimming cut 7 bases from V and 8 bases from J; bases unmatched to any gene: 9. CDR3 DNA sequence: TGTGCCTCCCTCGGGACTAGCAGGCATGAGCAGTTCTTC. It codes for CASLGTSRHEQFF.

This clone was seen more than once but under ten times. The chain couples TRBV29-1 to TRBJ1-1, with D tentatively TRBD1 (6 bases). This CDR3 spans 12 amino acids. V lost 4 bases and J lost 4, with 10 bases in between. Germline CDR1 reads SQVTM; CDR2 reads ANQGSEA. The CDR3 reads CSVGYRATEAFF. Here the CDR3 DNA reads TGCAGCGTTGGGTACAGGGCCACTGAAGCTTTCTTT.

The rearrangement uses TRBV18 and TRBJ2-7, with 7 bases matching TRBD2. V lost 1 base and J lost 6; bases outside the gene matches: 12. Germline V gives CDR1 KGHSH, CDR2 LQKENI. The CDR3 contains 16 residues. This CDR3 reads CASSPREGPRGGEQYF. CDR3 nucleotide sequence: TGTGCCAGCTCACCACGGGAGGGGCCGAGGGGAGGCGAGCAGTACTTC.

The V and J genes are TRBV10-3 and TRBJ2-7; 11 bases agree with TRBD2. Germline CDR1 reads ENHRY; CDR2 reads SYGVKD. The CDR3 is 17 amino acids. J gave up 0 bases and V 10 bases, and 14 bases lay outside the gene matches. Here the CDR3 reads CATWGKPSGGISYEQYF. As DNA, the CDR3 is TGTGCCACCTGGGGTAAACCTAGCGGGGGGATCTCCTACGAGCAGTACTTC.

The chain combines TRBV2 with TRBJ1-5; maybe TRBD1 (5 bases). The CDR3 is 13 residues long. In germline, CDR1 is SNHLY, CDR2 FYNNEI. The V and J ends lost 4 bases and 9 bases respectively, with 13 bases between them. The CDR3 is CASSGGLLWPQHF. CDR3 bases: TGTGCCAGCAGTGGGGGCCTATTGTGGCCCCAGCATTTT.

The chain couples TRBV10-2 to TRBJ1-5, with 8 positions matching TRBD1. This CDR3 is built from 17 residues. Losses at the gene ends were 8 bases for V and 2 bases for J; bases not matched to a gene: 14. Germline assignment: CDR1 WSHSY and CDR2 SAAADI. The CDR3, as DNA: TGCGCCAGCGCTGCCCAGGCCGGGACAGGTGGCAATCAGCCCCAGCATTTT. It is translated as CASAAQAGTGGNQPQHF.

This chain uses TRBV6-1 with TRBJ2-5; D is uncertain. CDR1 is MNHNS and CDR2 is SASEGT in the germline V gene. The CDR3 covers 15 residues. Trimming took off 4 bases at V and 2 bases at J, with 14 bases between the two ends. In DNA form, the CDR3 reads TGTGCCAGCAGTGGGTTCCAGGCCTTTCAAGAGACCCAGTACTTC. It is translated as CASSGFQAFQETQYF.

V is TRBV5-4 and J is TRBJ2-7, with D unclear. V was shortened by 0 bases and J by 7 bases, with 11 bases between the two germline ends. Germline-derived CDR1 and CDR2 are SGHNT and YYREEE (reference sequence). CDR3 length equals 13 residues. The CDR3 DNA follows: TGTGCCAGCAGCTTGGATGGGTTCGGGGAGCAGTACTTC. It codes for CASSLDGFGEQYF.

J is TRBJ2-3 and V is TRBV19; D possibly corresponds to TRBD2 (6 bases). CDR1 and CDR2 (germline): LNHDA, SQIVND (reference sequence). V was clipped by 3 bases and J by 5 bases, with 18 bases between them. The CDR3 has 16 amino acids. CDR3 sequence: CASSMTGTPSGDTQYF. CDR3 sequence (DNA): TGTGCCAGTAGTATGACCGGGACTCCTTCCGGAGATACGCAGTATTTT.

About this clone itself: A junction boundary mismatches the germline segment, possibly from a read error. This sequence joins TRBV7-2 and TRBJ2-6; no clear D. CDR1 SGHTA and CDR2 FQGNSA come from the germline V gene. This CDR3 has 17 amino acids. CDR3 sequence (DNA): TGTGCCACCAGCTGGTTAGGACGGTTCTCTGGGGCCAACGTCCTGACTTTC. Translating gives CATSWLGRFSGANVLTF.

This clone was seen a single time. V gene TRBV5-1 combines with J gene TRBJ2-7; D is perhaps TRBD1 (6 bases). The germline CDR1 and CDR2 sequences are SGHRS and YFSETQ. V lost 0 bases to trimming and J lost 4 bases, with 14 bases between them. This CDR3 is built from 15 residues. The CDR3 sequence is CASSLEPGHSYEQYF. The DNA of the CDR3 is TGCGCCAGCAGCTTGGAACCGGGACACAGTTACGAGCAGTACTTC.

The chain is built from TRBV28 and TRBJ1-5, with D perhaps matching TRBD1 (6 bases). The CDR3 has 15 amino acids. V lost 2 bases and J lost 1, with 9 bases in between. Germline CDR1 reads MDHEN; CDR2 reads SYDVKM. The CDR3 coding sequence is TGTGCCAGCAGTTTACACAGGGAGAGCAATCAGCCCCAGCATTTT. It is translated as CASSLHRESNQPQHF.

The rearrangement links TRBV7-3 to TRBJ1-2; 10 nucleotides align to TRBD1. The germline CDR1 and CDR2 sequences are SGHTA and FQGTGA. Trimming took 3 bases from V and 13 from J; bases not matched to a gene: 5. The CDR3 has 12 amino acids. The CDR3 is CASSFDRGPPTF. CDR3 coding DNA: TGTGCCAGCAGCTTCGACAGGGGGCCCCCCACCTTC.

This clone has only a few counts. CDR3 sequence: CASSQGGAGIGYQPQHF. Written as DNA, the CDR3 is TGTGCCAGCAGCCAAGGCGGGGCGGGTATCGGTTATCAGCCCCAGCATTTT. This chain joins TRBV7-2 and TRBJ1-5, with D maybe TRBD1 (5 bases). The length of the CDR3 is 17 residues. Germline V gives CDR1 SGHTA, CDR2 FQGNSA. With 5 bases removed from V and 5 bases from J, the gap between germline ends came to 22 bases. Full variable domain (rest looked up from reference TRBV7-2 and TRBJ1-5): GAGVSQSPSNKVTEKGKDVELRCDPISGHTALYWYRQSLGQGLEFLIYFQGNSAPDKSGLPSDRFSAERTGGSVSTLTIQRTQQEDSAVYLCASSQGGAGIGYQPQHFGDGTRLSIL.

This chain uses TRBV4-1 with TRBJ2-3; 8 bases are shared with TRBD2. CDR3 size: 15 residues. Losses at the gene ends were 4 bases for V and 2 bases for J; bases not matched to a gene: 5. The germline CDR1 and CDR2 sequences are MGHRA and YSYEKL. As DNA, the CDR3 is TGCGCCAGCAGCCGCTTGGGACTAGTCACAGATACGCAGTATTTT. The encoded protein is CASSRLGLVTDTQYF.

The chain has TRBV23-1 and TRBJ1-3; D gene ambiguous. TRBV23-1 is known as an ORF, though its function is uncertain. The V end was cut by 10 bases, the J end by 0 bases, with 13 bases between. This CDR3 has 14 residues. The CDR3 region is CANPKIHSGNTIYF. The CDR3 nucleotides are TGCGCCAACCCTAAAATCCACTCTGGAAACACCATATATTTT.

V gene TRBV29-1 combines with J gene TRBJ2-5; 7 bases fit TRBD1. The J call may be in error: the DNA end matches TRBJ2-7 better. There are 12 residues in the CDR3. The germline CDR1 and CDR2 sequences are SQVTM and ANQGSEA. The CDR3 bases are TGCAGCGCCTCGGGACAGAACTACGAGCAGTACTTC. Translated, it gives CSASGQNYEQYF.